The 18 T cell receptor beta chains below come from one sample, sequenced in a study of shared clonotypes between healthy human individuals. CD8 cells regarded as naive lacked CD45RO, were positively chosen for CCR7, and omitted terminally differentiated effector memory CD45RA+ cells. This table comes from immunoSEQ multiplex PCR, and its TCRdb copy is limited to in-frame clones, with some not included. The sample has nearly 2 million clones; about 95% are singletons. Sequences were obtained from naive CD8+ T cells sorted from blood. These receptors were collected from a man aged 18-30 years in good health.

V is TRBV7-9 and J is TRBJ2-3; 8 nucleotides align to TRBD1. With V trimmed by 5 bases and J by 1 base, 8 bases remained unmatched. Per germline, CDR1 SEHNR and CDR2 FQNEAQ (reference sequence). This CDR3 is 16 amino acids long. As DNA, the CDR3 is TGTGCCAGCAGCCCCAGGGGGCTCGGGGGCACAGATACGCAGTATTTT. Residues: CASSPRGLGGTDTQYF.

This clone was observed once. Other DNA sequences in this sample translate to the same CDR3. The chain employs TRBV7-2 and TRBJ2-3; D is ambiguous. CDR3 length: 13 amino acids. Germline V gene data show CDR1 as SGHTA and CDR2 as FQGNSA. Trimming removed 3 bases from V and 1 base from J, with 5 bases in between. The CDR3 loop reads CASSFGGTDTQYF. In DNA, the CDR3 is TGTGCCAGCAGCTTCGGAGGCACAGATACGCAGTATTTT.

This clone was counted a single time. In DNA, the CDR3 is TGTGCCAGCAGCTTATACGCTCCTACAGAGACCCAGTACTTC. Translating it yields CASSLYAPTETQYF. V and J are TRBV13 and TRBJ2-5, with D hard to call. V was trimmed by 2 bases and J by 4 bases, leaving 11 bases between them. Germline V gives CDR1 PRHDT, CDR2 FYEKMQ (reference sequence). CDR3 length equals 14 residues.

This chain links TRBV27 with TRBJ2-2, with 7 nucleotides matching TRBD2. Losses at the gene ends were 2 bases for V and 5 bases for J; bases not matched to a gene: 11. The CDR3 is 17 residues long. Looked up from germline, CDR1 is MNHEY and CDR2 is SMNVEV (reference sequence). CDR3 nucleotides: TGTGCCAGCAGTTTACTCTTCGTGGCGGGGGAGACCGGGGAGCTGTTTTTT. It specifies CASSLLFVAGETGELFF.

The chain couples TRBV10-2 to TRBJ1-3; D not resolved. CDR1 and CDR2 (germline): WSHSY, SAAADI. This CDR3 comprises 16 residues. With 0 bases removed from V and 0 bases from J, the gap between germline ends came to 9 bases. The CDR3 DNA reads as TGCGCCAGCAGTGAGTCGAGGGAGTACTCTGGAAACACCATATATTTT. Translating gives CASSESREYSGNTIYF.

V is TRBV11-2 and J is TRBJ2-1; D is possibly TRBD1 or TRBD2 (5 bases each). V was trimmed by 1 base and J by 6 bases, leaving 16 bases between them. The germline CDR1 and CDR2 sequences are SGHAT and FQNNGV. The CDR3 length is 16 residues. The CDR3 protein is CASSLGGLGMTNEQFF. CDR3 coding DNA: TGTGCCAGCAGCTTAGGGGGGTTGGGGATGACCAATGAGCAGTTCTTC.

Points on this clone: Distinct nucleotide sequences in the sample also encode this CDR3. The chain links TRBV9 to TRBJ1-1; D ambiguous. The V gene lost 4 bases and the J gene lost 6 bases, with 13 bases spanning the gap. Germline CDR1 SGDLS, CDR2 YYNGEE. The CDR3 spans 13 residues. The CDR3 bases are TGTGCCAGCAGCACCAGGACCGGAGCTGAAGCTTTCTTT. Translating gives CASSTRTGAEAFF. Looking up the rest from reference TRBV9 and TRBJ1-1 gives the full variable domain: DSGVTQTPKHLITATGQRVTLRCSPRSGDLSVYWYQQSLDQGLQFLIQYYNGEERAKGNILERFSAQQFPDLHSELNLSSLELGDSALYFCASSTRTGAEAFFGQGTRLTVV.

Regarding this clone: This CDR3 is also generated by other DNA sequences in the sample. The rearrangement joins TRBV20-1 to TRBJ1-2; D ambiguous. The CDR3 is made up of 10 amino acids. Germline CDR1 DFQATT, CDR2 SNEGSKA (reference sequence). The V gene lost 3 bases and the J gene lost 3 bases, with 2 bases spanning the gap. CDR3 in amino acids: CSASDYGYTF. The DNA of the CDR3 is TGCAGTGCTAGTGACTATGGCTACACCTTC.

The chain joins TRBV9 to TRBJ2-3; the D is unclear. Trimming stripped 4 bases from V and 4 bases from J, with 10 bases between. The CDR3 has 13 amino acids. CDR1 and CDR2 from the germline V gene are SGDLS and YYNGEE. The CDR3 nucleotides read TGTGCCAGCAGCCCCCACCCCGCAGATACGCAGTATTTT. Its translation is CASSPHPADTQYF.

The chain uses TRBV5-1 and TRBJ2-1, with D maybe TRBD2 (6 bases). The V and J ends lost 3 bases and 7 bases respectively, with 20 bases between them. The CDR3 is 16 residues long. CDR1 is SGHRS and CDR2 is YFSETQ in the germline V gene. The CDR3 is CASSSTGEKAENEQFF. The CDR3 DNA sequence: TGCGCCAGCAGCTCGACGGGGGAAAAGGCGGAAAATGAGCAGTTCTTC.

This clone appeared a single time. The chain has TRBV2 and TRBJ1-2; D remains unclear. This CDR3 has 14 amino acids. V was clipped by 4 bases and J by 4 bases, with 13 bases between them. Germline V gene lookup returns CDR1 SNHLY and CDR2 FYNNEI. CDR3 sequence reads: CASSVGSIAYGYTF. The DNA of the CDR3 is TGTGCCAGCAGTGTCGGCAGTATCGCCTATGGCTACACCTTC.

This rearrangement joins TRBV7-8 to TRBJ2-7; 13 bases are a match to TRBD2. CDR1 is SGHVS, CDR2 FQNEAQ, per germline. The CDR3 length is 16 residues. The J segment lost 0 bases and the V segment lost 3 bases, leaving 2 bases of the junction unmatched. CDR3 amino acids: CASSFGTSGVSYEQYF. The CDR3 DNA reads TGTGCCAGCAGCTTCGGGACTAGCGGGGTCTCCTACGAGCAGTACTTC.

The gene calls are TRBV5-1 and TRBJ2-1; D ambiguous. Germline CDR1 and CDR2: SGHRS and YFSETQ. The CDR3 loop spans 15 amino acids. Trimming removed 1 base at V and 4 bases at J, with 12 bases between. The CDR3 bases are TGCGCCAGCAGCTTGCGTACCCCCGAATACAATGAGCAGTTCTTC. This codes for CASSLRTPEYNEQFF. Complete variable domain (other parts from reference TRBV5-1 and TRBJ2-1): KAGVTQTPRYLIKTRGQQVTLSCSPISGHRSVSWYQQTPGQGLQFLFEYFSETQRNKGNFPGRFSGRQFSNSRSEMNVSTLELGDSALYLCASSLRTPEYNEQFFGPGTRLTVL.

This clone was observed once. The gene calls are TRBV11-2 and TRBJ2-5, with 8 bases that match TRBD2. The CDR3 runs 15 residues. Germline V CDR1 and CDR2: SGHAT, FQNNGV. V shed 2 bases and J 3 bases; nucleotides not matched to a gene: 5. The DNA for the CDR3 is TGTGCCAGCAGCTTACGTGGTAGCGGGGAAGAGACCCAGTACTTC. The encoded protein is CASSLRGSGEETQYF.

This chain connects TRBV28 to TRBJ1-2; TRBD1 is a possible D gene (5 bases). CDR1 is MDHEN and CDR2 is SYDVKM in the germline V gene. V was shortened by 6 bases and J by 13 bases, with 18 bases between the two germline ends. This CDR3 comprises 12 residues. CDR3 in amino acids: CASRPTGTPSTF. The DNA of the CDR3 is TGTGCCAGCAGACCAACCGGGACCCCAAGCACCTTC.

As DNA, the CDR3 is TGTGCCAGCAGTCCGCGACAGGATGGACATCAGCCCCAGCATTTT. Its translation is CASSPRQDGHQPQHF. The V call is TRBV27, the J call TRBJ1-5; D is perhaps TRBD1 (6 bases). V lost 5 bases to trimming and J lost 5 bases, with 16 bases between them. Germline CDR1 and CDR2: MNHEY and SMNVEV (reference sequence). The CDR3 runs to 15 residues.

The chain employs TRBV6-5 and TRBJ2-2; D is unclear. V shed 5 bases and J shed 9 bases, with 13 bases lying between them. Germline V lookup: CDR1 MNHEY, CDR2 SVGAGI. The CDR3 has 13 residues. The CDR3 sequence is CASSNVNPRELFF. Here the CDR3 DNA reads TGTGCCAGCAGTAACGTTAACCCGAGGGAGCTGTTTTTT.

The V call is TRBV2, the J call TRBJ1-5; no reliable D call. CDR3 length equals 12 residues. Germline V gene data show CDR1 as SNHLY and CDR2 as FYNNEI. Between the trimmed V and J ends, which lost 6 bases and 4 bases, there was a span of 7 bases. CDR3 nucleotide sequence: TGTGCCAGCAGCGCGCGTAATCAGCCCCAGCATTTT. Protein sequence: CASSARNQPQHF. The complete variable domain, with remaining parts taken from reference TRBV2 and TRBJ1-5, reads EPEVTQTPSHQVTQMGQEVILRCVPISNHLYFYWYRQILGQKVEFLVSFYNNEISEKSEIFDDQFSVERPDGSNFTLKIRSTKLEDSAMYFCASSARNQPQHFGDGTRLSIL.